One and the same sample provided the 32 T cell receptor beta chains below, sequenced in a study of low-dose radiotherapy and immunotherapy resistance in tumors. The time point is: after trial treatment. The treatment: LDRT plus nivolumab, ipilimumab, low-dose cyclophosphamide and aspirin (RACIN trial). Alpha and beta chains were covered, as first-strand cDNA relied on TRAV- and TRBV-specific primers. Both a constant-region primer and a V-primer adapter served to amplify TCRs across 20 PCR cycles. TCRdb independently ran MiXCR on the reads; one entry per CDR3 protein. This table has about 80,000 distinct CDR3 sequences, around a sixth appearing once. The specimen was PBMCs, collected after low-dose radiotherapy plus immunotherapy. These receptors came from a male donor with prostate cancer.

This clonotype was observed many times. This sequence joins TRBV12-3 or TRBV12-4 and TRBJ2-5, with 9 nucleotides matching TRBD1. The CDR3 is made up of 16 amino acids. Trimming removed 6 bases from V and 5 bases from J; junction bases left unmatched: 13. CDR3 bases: TGTGCCAGCAGCTCTACGGACAGGGGCTTTAAGGAGACCCAGTACTTC. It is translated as CASSSTDRGFKETQYF.

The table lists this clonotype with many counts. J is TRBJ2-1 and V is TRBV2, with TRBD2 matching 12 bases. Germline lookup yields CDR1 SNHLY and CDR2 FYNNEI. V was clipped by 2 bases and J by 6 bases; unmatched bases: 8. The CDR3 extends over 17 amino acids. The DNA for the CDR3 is TGTGCCAGCAGTGAACTAGCGGGAGGGCCGAGGGGCAATGAGCAGTTCTTC. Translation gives CASSELAGGPRGNEQFF.

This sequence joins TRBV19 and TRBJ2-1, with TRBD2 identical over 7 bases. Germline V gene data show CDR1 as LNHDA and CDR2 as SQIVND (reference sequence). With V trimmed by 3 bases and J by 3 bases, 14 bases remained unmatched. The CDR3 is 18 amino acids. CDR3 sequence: CASSIFGSSGSIYNEQFF. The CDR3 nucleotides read TGTGCCAGTAGTATTTTCGGATCTAGCGGATCCATCTACAATGAGCAGTTCTTC.

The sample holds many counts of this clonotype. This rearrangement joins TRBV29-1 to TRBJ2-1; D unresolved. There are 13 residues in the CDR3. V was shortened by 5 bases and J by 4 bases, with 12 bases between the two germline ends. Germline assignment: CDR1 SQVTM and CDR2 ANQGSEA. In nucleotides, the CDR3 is TGCAGCGTTACCAGAACTGATTACAATGAGCAGTTCTTC. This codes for CSVTRTDYNEQFF.

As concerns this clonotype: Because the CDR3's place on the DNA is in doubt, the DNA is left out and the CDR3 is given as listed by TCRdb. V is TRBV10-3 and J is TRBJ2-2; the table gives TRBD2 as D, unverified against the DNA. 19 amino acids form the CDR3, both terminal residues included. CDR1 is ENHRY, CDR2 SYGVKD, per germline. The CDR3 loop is CAISESGFLAGGTGELFFF.

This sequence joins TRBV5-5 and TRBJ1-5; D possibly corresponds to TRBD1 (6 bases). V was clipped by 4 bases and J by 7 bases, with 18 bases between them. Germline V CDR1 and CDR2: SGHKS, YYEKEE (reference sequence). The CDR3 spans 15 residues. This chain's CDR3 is CASSLNEGGIQPQHF. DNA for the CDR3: TGTGCCAGCAGCCTGAATGAAGGGGGAATCCAGCCCCAGCATTTT. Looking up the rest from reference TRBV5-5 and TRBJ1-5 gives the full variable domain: DAGVTQSPTHLIKTRGQQVTLRCSPISGHKSVSWYQQVLGQGPQFIFQYYEKEERGRGNFPDRFSARQFPNYSSELNVNALLLGDSALYLCASSLNEGGIQPQHFGDGTRLSIL.

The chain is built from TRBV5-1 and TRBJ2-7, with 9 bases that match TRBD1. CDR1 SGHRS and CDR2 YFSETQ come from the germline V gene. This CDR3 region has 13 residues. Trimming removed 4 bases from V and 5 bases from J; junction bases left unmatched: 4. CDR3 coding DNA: TGCGCCAGCAGCGGACAGGGGCTCGACGAGCAGTACTTC. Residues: CASSGQGLDEQYF.

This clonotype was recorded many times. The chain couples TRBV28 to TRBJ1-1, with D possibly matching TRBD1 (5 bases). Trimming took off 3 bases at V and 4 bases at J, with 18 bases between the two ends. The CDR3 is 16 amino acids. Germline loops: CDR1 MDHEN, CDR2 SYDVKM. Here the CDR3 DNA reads TGTGCCAGCAGTTTGACCGTCCCAGGGTCGGGCACTGAAGCTTTCTTT. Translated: CASSLTVPGSGTEAFF.

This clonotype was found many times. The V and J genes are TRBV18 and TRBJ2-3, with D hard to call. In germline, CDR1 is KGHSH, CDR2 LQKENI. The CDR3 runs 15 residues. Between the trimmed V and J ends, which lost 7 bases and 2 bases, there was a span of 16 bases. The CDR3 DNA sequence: TGTGCCAGCTGTACCCTCTCCGGGCCCACAGATACGCAGTATTTT. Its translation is CASCTLSGPTDTQYF.

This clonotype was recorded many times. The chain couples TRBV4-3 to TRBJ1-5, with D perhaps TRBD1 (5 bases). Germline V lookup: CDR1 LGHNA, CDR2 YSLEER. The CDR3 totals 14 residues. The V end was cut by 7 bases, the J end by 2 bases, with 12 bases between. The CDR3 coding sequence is TGCGCCAGCATCGGGACGCTGGGCAATCAGCCCCAGCATTTT. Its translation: CASIGTLGNQPQHF.

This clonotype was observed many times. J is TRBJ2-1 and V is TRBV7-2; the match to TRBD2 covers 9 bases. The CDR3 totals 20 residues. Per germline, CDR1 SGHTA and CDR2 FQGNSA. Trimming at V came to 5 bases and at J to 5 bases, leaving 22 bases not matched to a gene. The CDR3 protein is CASSPGTPVLLAGDNNEQFF. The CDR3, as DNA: TGTGCCAGCAGCCCCGGGACACCAGTCCTATTAGCGGGAGACAACAATGAGCAGTTCTTC.

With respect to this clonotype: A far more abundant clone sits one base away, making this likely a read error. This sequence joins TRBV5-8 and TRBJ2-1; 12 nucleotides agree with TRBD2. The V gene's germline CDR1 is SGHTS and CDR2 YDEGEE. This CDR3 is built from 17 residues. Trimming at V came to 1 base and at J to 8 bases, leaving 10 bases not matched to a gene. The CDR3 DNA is TGTGCCAGCAGCTTGACGGCTAGCGGGAGGGTCAACGATGAGCAGTTCTTC. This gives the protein CASSLTASGRVNDEQFF.

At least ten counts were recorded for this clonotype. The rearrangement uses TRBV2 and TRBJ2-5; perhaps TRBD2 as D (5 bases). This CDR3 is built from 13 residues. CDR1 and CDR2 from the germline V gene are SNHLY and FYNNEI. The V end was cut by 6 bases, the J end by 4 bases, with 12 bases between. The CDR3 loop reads CASSGLRAETQYF. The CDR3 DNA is TGTGCCAGCAGCGGACTCCGTGCAGAGACCCAGTACTTC.

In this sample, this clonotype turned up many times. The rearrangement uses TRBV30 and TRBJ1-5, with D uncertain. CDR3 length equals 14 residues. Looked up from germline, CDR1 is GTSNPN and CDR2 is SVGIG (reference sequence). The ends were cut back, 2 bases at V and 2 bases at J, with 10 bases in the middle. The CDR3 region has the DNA TGTGCCTGGAGTTCCCAGTTGGGCAATCAGCCCCAGCATTTT. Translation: CAWSSQLGNQPQHF.

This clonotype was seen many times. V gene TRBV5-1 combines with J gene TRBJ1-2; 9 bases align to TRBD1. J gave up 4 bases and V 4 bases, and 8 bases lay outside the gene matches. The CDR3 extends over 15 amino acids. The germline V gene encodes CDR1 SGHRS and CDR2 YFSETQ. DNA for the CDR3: TGCGCCAGCAGCCCAACGGGACAGGGAGCCTATGGCTACACCTTC. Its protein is CASSPTGQGAYGYTF.

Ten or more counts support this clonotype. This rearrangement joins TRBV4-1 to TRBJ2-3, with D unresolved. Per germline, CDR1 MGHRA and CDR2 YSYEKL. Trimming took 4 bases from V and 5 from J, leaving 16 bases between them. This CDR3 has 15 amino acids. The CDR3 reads CASSLLDGSKDTQYF. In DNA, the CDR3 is TGCGCCAGCAGCCTTCTCGACGGGTCTAAAGATACGCAGTATTTT.

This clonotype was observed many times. The CDR3, as DNA: TGTGCCAGCAGTCCTCTAGCGGGAGCTTTGAGAGGGTACGAGCAGTACTTC. It specifies CASSPLAGALRGYEQYF. The chain carries TRBV2 and TRBJ2-7; 10 bases fit TRBD2. In germline, CDR1 is SNHLY, CDR2 FYNNEI. The CDR3 has 17 amino acids. Unmatched junction bases numbered 14, after V lost 5 bases and J lost 4 bases.

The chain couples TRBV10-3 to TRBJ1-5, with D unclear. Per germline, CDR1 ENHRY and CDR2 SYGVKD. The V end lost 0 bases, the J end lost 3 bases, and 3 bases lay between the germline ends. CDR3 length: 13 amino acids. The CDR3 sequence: CAISESNNQPQHF. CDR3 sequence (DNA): TGTGCCATCAGTGAGTCAAACAATCAGCCCCAGCATTTT.

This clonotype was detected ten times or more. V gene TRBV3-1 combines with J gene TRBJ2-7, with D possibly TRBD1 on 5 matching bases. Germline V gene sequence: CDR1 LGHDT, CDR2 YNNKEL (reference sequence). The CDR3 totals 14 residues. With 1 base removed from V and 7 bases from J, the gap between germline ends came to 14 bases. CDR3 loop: CASSQGQGWVEQYF. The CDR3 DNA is TGTGCCAGCAGCCAAGGGCAGGGATGGGTAGAGCAGTACTTC.

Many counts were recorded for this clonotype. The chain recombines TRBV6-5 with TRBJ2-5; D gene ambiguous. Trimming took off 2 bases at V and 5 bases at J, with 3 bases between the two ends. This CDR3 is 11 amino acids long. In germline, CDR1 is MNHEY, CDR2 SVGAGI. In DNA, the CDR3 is TGTGCCAGCAGTTACCGGGAGACCCAGTACTTC. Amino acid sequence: CASSYRETQYF.

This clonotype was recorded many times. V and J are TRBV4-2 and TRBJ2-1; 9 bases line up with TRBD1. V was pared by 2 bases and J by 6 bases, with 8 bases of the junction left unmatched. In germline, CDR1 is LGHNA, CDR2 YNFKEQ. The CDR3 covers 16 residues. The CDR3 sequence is CASSQPDRGIVNEQFF. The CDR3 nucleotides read TGTGCCAGCAGCCAACCCGACAGGGGGATTGTCAATGAGCAGTTCTTC.

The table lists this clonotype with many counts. CDR3: CASSLAWDPGLYEQYF. As DNA, the CDR3 is TGTGCCAGCAGCTTAGCGTGGGACCCAGGACTTTACGAGCAGTACTTC. The rearrangement joins TRBV7-8 to TRBJ2-7; D assignment may be TRBD1 or TRBD2 (5 bases each). Between the trimmed V and J ends, which lost 0 bases and 4 bases, there was a span of 16 bases. The CDR3 consists of 16 residues. Per the germline V gene, CDR1 is SGHVS and CDR2 is FQNEAQ.

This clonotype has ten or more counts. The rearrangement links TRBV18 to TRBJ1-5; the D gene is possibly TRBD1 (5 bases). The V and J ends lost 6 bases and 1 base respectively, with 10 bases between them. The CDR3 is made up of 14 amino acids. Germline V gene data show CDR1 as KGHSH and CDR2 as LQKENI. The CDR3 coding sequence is TGTGCCAGCTCCCTCAGGGAAAGCAATCAGCCCCAGCATTTT. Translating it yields CASSLRESNQPQHF.

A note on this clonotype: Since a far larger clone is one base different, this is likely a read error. The CDR3 sequence: CASSSGQGFYEQFF. The CDR3 nucleotides read TGTGCCAGCAGCTCGGGACAGGGATTCTACGAGCAGTTCTTC. The chain carries TRBV28 and TRBJ2-1, with 9 bases that match TRBD1. CDR3 length: 14 amino acids. V lost 6 bases and J lost 10; bases outside the gene matches: 10. Looked up from germline, CDR1 is MDHEN and CDR2 is SYDVKM.

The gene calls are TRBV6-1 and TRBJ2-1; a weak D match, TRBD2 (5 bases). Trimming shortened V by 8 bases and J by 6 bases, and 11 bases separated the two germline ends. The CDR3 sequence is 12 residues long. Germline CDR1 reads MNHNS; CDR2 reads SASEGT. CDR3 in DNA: TGTGCCAGCTGCCAAGAGGGCAATGAGCAGTTCTTC. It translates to CASCQEGNEQFF.

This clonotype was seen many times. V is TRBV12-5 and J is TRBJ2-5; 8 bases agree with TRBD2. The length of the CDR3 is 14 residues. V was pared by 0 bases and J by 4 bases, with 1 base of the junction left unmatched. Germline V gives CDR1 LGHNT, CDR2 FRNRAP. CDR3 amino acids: CASGLVAGGETQYF. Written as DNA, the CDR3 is TGTGCTAGTGGTTTGGTTGCGGGAGGAGAGACCCAGTACTTC.

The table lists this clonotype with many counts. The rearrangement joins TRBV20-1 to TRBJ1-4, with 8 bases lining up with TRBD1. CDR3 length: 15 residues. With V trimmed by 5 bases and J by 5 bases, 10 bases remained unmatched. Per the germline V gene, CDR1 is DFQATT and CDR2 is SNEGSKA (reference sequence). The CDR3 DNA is TGCAGTGCTGGGGACAGGAGAGACGAAAATGAAAAACTGTTTTTT. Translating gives CSAGDRRDENEKLFF.

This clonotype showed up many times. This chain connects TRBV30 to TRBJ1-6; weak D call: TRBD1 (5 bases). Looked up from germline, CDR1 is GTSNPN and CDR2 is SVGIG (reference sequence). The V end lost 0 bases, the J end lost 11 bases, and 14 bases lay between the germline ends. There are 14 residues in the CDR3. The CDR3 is CAWSVSGGAAPLHF. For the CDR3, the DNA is TGTGCCTGGAGTGTAAGTGGAGGGGCCGCACCCCTCCACTTT.

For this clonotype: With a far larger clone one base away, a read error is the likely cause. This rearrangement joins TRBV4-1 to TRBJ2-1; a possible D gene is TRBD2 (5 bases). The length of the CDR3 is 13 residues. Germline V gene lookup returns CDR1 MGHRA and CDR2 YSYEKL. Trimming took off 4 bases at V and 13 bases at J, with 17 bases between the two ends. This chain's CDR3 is CASSRGLGETQFF. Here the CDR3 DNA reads TGCGCCAGCAGCCGCGGACTCGGCGAAACCCAGTTCTTC.

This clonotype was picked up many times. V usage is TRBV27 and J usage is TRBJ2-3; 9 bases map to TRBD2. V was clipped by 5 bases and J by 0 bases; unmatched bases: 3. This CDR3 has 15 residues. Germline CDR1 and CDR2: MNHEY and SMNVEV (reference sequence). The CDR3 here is CASSTLAGSTDTQYF. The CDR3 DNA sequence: TGTGCCAGCAGTACCCTAGCGGGGAGCACAGATACGCAGTATTTT.

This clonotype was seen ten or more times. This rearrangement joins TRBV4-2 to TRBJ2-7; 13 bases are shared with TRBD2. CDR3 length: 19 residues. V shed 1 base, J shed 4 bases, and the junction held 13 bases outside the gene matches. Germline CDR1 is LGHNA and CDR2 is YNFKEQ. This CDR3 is CASSQGMGLAGWDPYEQYF. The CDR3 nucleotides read TGTGCCAGCAGCCAAGGCATGGGACTAGCGGGGTGGGACCCATACGAGCAGTACTTC.

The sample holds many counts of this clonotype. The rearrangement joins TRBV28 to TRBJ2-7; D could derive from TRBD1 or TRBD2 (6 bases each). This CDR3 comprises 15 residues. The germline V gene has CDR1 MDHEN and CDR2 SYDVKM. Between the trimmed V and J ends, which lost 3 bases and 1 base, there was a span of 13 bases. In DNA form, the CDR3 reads TGTGCCAGCAGTTTGATGGGGGGCGCTTCCTACGAGCAGTACTTC. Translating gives CASSLMGGASYEQYF. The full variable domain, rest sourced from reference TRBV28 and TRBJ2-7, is DVKVTQSSRYLVKRTGEKVFLECVQDMDHENMFWYRQDPGLGLRLIYFSYDVKMKEKGDIPEGYSVSREKKERFSLILESASTNQTSMYLCASSLMGGASYEQYFGPGTRLTVT.